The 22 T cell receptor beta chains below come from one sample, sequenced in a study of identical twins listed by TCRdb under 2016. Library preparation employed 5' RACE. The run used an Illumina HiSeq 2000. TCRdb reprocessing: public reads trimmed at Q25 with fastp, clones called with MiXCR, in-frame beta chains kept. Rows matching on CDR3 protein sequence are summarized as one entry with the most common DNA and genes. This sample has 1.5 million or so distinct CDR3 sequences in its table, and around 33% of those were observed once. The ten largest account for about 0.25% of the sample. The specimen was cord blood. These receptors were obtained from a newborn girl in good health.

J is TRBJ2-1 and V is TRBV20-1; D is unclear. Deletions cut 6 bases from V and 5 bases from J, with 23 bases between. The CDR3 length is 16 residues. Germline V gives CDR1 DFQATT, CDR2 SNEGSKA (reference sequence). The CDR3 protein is CSATVGRARVHNEQFF. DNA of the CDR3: TGCAGTGCGACCGTGGGTCGGGCAAGGGTACACAATGAGCAGTTCTTC.

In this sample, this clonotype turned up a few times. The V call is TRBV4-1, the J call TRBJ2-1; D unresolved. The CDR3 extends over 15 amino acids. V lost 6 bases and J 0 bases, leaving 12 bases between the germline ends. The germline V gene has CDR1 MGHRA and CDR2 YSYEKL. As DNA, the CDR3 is TGCGCCAGCAGGTCGCGAGCGCTCTCCTACAATGAGCAGTTCTTC. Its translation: CASRSRALSYNEQFF.

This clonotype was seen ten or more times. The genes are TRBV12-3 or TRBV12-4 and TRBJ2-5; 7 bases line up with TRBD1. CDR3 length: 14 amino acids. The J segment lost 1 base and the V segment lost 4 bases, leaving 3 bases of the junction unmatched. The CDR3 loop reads CASSYRDSQETQYF. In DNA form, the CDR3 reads TGTGCCAGCAGTTACCGGGACAGCCAAGAGACCCAGTACTTC.

The CDR3, as DNA: TGTGCCAGCATAGTGCGGGAGGGGGCCTACAATGAGCAGTTCTTC. Amino acid sequence: CASIVREGAYNEQFF. The gene calls are TRBV6-5 and TRBJ2-1; 9 nucleotides line up with TRBD2. The CDR3 has 15 amino acids. Germline V gives CDR1 MNHEY, CDR2 SVGAGI. With V trimmed by 7 bases and J by 2 bases, 6 bases remained unmatched.

The CDR3 reads CASSYNRGSSYEQYF. The CDR3 nucleotides read TGTGCCAGCAGTTACAATCGCGGGAGCTCCTACGAGCAGTACTTC. The chain has TRBV6-2 or TRBV6-3 and TRBJ2-7; TRBD2 matches 7 bases. V was pared by 2 bases and J by 0 bases, with 4 bases of the junction left unmatched. Germline lookup yields CDR1 MNHEY and CDR2 SVGEGT. There are 15 residues in the CDR3.

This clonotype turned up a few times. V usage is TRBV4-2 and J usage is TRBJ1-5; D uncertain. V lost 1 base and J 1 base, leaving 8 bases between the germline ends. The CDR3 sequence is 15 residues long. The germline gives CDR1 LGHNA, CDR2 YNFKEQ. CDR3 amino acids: CASSQVQDSNQPQHF. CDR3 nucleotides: TGTGCCAGCAGCCAAGTTCAGGACAGCAATCAGCCCCAGCATTTT.

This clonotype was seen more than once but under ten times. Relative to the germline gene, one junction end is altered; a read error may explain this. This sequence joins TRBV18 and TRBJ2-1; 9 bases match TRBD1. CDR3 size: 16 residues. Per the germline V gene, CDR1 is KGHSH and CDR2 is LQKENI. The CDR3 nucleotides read TGTGCCAGCTCGCCACAGGGGGCGAGCTCCTACAATGAGCAGTTCTTC. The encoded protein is CASSPQGASSYNEQFF.

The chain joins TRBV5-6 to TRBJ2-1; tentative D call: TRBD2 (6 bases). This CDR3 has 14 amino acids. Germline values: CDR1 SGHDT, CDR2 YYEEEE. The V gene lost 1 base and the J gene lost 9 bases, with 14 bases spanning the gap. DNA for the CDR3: TGTGCCAGCAGCTTGACGGGGACTTTATTTGAGCAGTTCTTC. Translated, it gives CASSLTGTLFEQFF.

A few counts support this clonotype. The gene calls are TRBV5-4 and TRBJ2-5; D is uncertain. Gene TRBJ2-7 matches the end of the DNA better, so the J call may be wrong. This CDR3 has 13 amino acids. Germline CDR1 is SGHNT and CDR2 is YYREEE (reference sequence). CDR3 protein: CASSLAQSHEQYF. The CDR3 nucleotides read TGTGCCAGCAGCTTGGCGCAGTCCCACGAGCAGTACTTC.

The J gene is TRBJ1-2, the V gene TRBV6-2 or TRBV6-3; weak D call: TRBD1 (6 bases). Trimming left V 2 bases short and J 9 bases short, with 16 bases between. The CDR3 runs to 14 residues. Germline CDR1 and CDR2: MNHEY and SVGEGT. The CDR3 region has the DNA TGTGCCAGCAGTTACAGAGGACAGCGGTCCAGCTACACCTTC. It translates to CASSYRGQRSSYTF.

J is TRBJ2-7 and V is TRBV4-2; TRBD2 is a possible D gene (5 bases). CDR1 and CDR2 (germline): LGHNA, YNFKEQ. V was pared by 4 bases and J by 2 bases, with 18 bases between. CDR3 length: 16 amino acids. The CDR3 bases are TGTGCCAGCAGCCGAGAGGCTGGAGCGGTGACCTACGAGCAGTACTTC. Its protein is CASSREAGAVTYEQYF.

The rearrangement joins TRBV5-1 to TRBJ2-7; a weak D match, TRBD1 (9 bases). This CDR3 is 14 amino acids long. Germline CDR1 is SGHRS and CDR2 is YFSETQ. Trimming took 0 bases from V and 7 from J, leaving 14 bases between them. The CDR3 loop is CASSLVAGQGEQYF. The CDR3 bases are TGCGCCAGCAGCTTGGTAGCGGGACAGGGTGAGCAGTACTTC.

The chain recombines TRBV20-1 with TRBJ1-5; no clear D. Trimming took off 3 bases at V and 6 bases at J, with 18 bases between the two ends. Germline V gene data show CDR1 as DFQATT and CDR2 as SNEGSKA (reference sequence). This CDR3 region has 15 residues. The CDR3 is CSAREPGRVVQPQHF. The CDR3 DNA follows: TGCAGTGCTAGGGAACCGGGAAGGGTGGTTCAGCCCCAGCATTTT.

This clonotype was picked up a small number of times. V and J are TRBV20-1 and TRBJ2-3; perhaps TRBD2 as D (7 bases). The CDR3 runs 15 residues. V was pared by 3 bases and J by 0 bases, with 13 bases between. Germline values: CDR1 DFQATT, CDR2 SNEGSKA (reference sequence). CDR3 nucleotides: TGCAGTGCTAGCGGGGGGCTTCCCAGCACAGATACGCAGTATTTT. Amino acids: CSASGGLPSTDTQYF.

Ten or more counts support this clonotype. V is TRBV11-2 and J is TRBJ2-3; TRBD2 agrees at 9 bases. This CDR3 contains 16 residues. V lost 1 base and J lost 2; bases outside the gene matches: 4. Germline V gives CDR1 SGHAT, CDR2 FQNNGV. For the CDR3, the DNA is TGTGCCAGCAGCTTAGTAGCGGGGGCTATCACAGATACGCAGTATTTT. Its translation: CASSLVAGAITDTQYF. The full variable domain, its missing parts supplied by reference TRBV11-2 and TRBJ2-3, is EAGVAQSPRYKIIEKRQSVAFWCNPISGHATLYWYQQILGQGPKLLIQFQNNGVVDDSQLPKDRFSAERLKGVDSTLKIQPAKLEDSAVYLCASSLVAGAITDTQYFGPGTRLTVL.

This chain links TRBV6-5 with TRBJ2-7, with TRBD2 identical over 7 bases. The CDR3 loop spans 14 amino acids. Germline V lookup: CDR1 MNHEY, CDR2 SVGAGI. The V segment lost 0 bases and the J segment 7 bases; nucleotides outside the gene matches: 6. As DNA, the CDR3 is TGTGCCAGCAGTTACTCGACTAGCTACAATGAGCAGTACTTC. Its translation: CASSYSTSYNEQYF.

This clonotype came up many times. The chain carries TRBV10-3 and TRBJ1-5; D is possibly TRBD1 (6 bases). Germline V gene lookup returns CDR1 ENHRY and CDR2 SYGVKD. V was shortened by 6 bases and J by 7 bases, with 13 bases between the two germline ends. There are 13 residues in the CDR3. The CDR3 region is CAISDRMRQPQHF. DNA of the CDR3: TGTGCCATCAGCGACAGGATGCGACAGCCCCAGCATTTT.

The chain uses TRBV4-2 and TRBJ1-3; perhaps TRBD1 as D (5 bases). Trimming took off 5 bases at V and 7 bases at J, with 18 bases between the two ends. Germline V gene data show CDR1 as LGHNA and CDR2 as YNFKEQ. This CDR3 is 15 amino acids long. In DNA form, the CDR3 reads TGTGCCAGCAGCGCTGGGACGGCTTTGGGGAACACCATATATTTT. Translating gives CASSAGTALGNTIYF.

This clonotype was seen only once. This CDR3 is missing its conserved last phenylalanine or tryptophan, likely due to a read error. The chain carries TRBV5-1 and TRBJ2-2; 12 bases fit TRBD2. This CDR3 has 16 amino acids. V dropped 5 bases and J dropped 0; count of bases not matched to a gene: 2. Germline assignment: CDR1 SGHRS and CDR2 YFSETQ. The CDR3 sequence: CASRLAGGANTGELFS. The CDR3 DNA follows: TGCGCCAGCAGACTAGCGGGAGGAGCGAACACCGGGGAGCTGTTTTCT.

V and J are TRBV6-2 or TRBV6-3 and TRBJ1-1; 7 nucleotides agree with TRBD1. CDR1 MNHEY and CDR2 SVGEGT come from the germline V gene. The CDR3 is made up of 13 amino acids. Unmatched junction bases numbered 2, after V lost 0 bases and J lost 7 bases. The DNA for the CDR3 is TGTGCCAGCAGTTACTCGGGGGACAGTGAAGCTTTCTTT. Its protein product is CASSYSGDSEAFF.

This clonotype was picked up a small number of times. The CDR3 loop is CAISESGQGANYGYTF. For the CDR3, the DNA is TGTGCCATCAGTGAGTCTGGACAGGGGGCTAACTATGGCTACACCTTC. This sequence joins TRBV10-3 and TRBJ1-2; 10 bases line up with TRBD1. Germline V CDR1 and CDR2: ENHRY, SYGVKD. The CDR3 is made up of 16 amino acids. J gave up 0 bases and V 0 bases, and 1 base lay outside the gene matches.

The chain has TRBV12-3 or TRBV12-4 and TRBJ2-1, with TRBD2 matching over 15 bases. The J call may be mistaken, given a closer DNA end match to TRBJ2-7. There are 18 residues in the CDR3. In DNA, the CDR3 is TGTGCCAGCTTAGACGGACTAGCGGGAGGGCCGGGCTACAATGAGCAGTACTTC. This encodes CASLDGLAGGPGYNEQYF.